This TCR beta chain was obtained from a study of memory CD4+ T cells and cytomegalovirus serostatus. Whole-study results and caveats: Of approximately 150 reported CMV TCRbeta sequences, roughly 67 were found in memory CD4+ repertoires.

Generated by immunoSEQ multiplex PCR, the TCRdb table keeps only in-frame clones and is missing some. The table records over 45,000 clones, 82% of them present only once. The sort gate was single viable CD3+CD4+CD8-CD45RO+ cells for memory CD4+ T cells. Positive selection with CD4 microbeads enriched total CD4+ T cells. Trimming cost V 5 bases and J 9 bases, with 23 bases left between them. CDR3 length equals 17 residues. Germline lookup yields CDR1 SGHTA and CDR2 FQGNSA. As for this clone: Its antigen is undetermined.

Material for sequencing was memory CD4+ T cells from blood. V and J are TRBV7-2 and TRBJ1-6; D may be TRBD1 (5 bases). The receptor was isolated from an adult in good health and CMV-seronegative. CDR3 nucleotides: TGTGCCAGCAGCCCCGGTATGTGGGACGGAAGCCGTTCACCCCTCCACTTT. It codes for CASSPGMWDGSRSPLHF.